A selection of T cell receptor beta chains follows, all from one sample in a study of shared clonotypes between healthy human individuals. This table comes from immunoSEQ multiplex PCR, and its TCRdb copy is limited to in-frame clones, with some not included. The sample carries a few million clones, approximately 93% recorded once. Input material: naive CD4+ T cells from PBMCs. The receptors come from a man between 18 and 29 years old in good health. Some clones in this sample may be carry-over from other donors' samples. Each CDR3 is given with its conserved first and last residue. Each record gives: D gene, J gene, V gene, clone size, CDR3 DNA, CDR3 protein. The D gene is left open where the match is weak. Clone size is given for some rows only: seen once, a few or many times, or a class if the clone is expanded.

>.|TRBJ1-1|TRBV28|once
TGTGCCAGCACCCCGGCGGGGGCGCGTGGTGAAGCTTTCTTT
CASTPAGARGEAFF
>TRBD1|TRBJ2-1|TRBV30|.
TGTGCCTGGAGTGTAAAGGGGGCGTTCTACAATGAGCAGTTCTTC
CAWSVKGAFYNEQFF
>.|TRBJ2-2|TRBV28|.
TGTGCCGGACGCCCCCGGAACACCGGGGAGCTGTTTTTT
CAGRPRNTGELFF
>.|TRBJ1-2|TRBV20-1|.
TGCAGTGCTCCGGGGTCTCATGGCTACACCTTC
CSAPGSHGYTF
>.|TRBJ2-3|TRBV11-2|.
TGTGCCAGCAGCTTAGTCCGCAGGTCTAGCACAGATACGCAGTATTTT
CASSLVRRSSTDTQYF
>TRBD1|TRBJ2-3|TRBV28|.
TGTGCCAGCAGGGGGACAGGGGGCTGGGCAGATACGCAGTATTTT
CASRGTGGWADTQYF
>.|TRBJ2-2|TRBV18|.
TGTGCCAGCTCCTCCACCGGGGAGCTGTTTTTT
CASSSTGELFF
>.|TRBJ1-1|TRBV28|few
TGTGCCAGCAGTTTAAGGCAGGGCAACTCTGAAGCTTTCTTT
CASSLRQGNSEAFF
>.|TRBJ1-5|TRBV28|.
TGTGCCAGCAGATCAGGCCCGGGACAAGGTTACGGGAATCAGCCCCAGCATTTT
CASRSGPGQGYGNQPQHF
>.|TRBJ2-3|TRBV6-6|.
TGTGCCAGCAGACCCCAGGGTTCTAGCACAGATACGCAGTATTTT
CASRPQGSSTDTQYF
>TRBD1|TRBJ2-1|TRBV27|.
TGTGCCAGCAGTTTAGACGGGACAGTCCACCCTTACAATGAGCAGTTCTTC
CASSLDGTVHPYNEQFF
>.|TRBJ2-7|TRBV5-1|.
TGCGCCAGCAGGTCCGGGACTTGGAGCTCCTACGAGCAGTACTTC
CASRSGTWSSYEQYF
>.|TRBJ1-1|TRBV25-1|.
TGTGCCAGCGGGTCGCGTCAAGAGGACACTGAAGCTTTCTTT
CASGSRQEDTEAFF
>.|TRBJ1-3|TRBV6-1|.
TGTGCCAGCACTTGGTTGACGAACTCTGGAAACACCATATATTTT
CASTWLTNSGNTIYF
>TRBD2|TRBJ2-1|TRBV6-5|.
TGTGCCAGCAGACCTGGGACTAACAATGAGCAGTTCTTC
CASRPGTNNEQFF
>TRBD1|TRBJ2-7|TRBV19|.
TGTGCCAGTAGTATATCGGGACAGGGAAGCGAGCAGTACTTC
CASSISGQGSEQYF
>TRBD1|TRBJ1-2|TRBV5-5|.
TGTGCCAGCAGCTTGTTAGGACAGGCCTATGGCTACACCTTC
CASSLLGQAYGYTF
>TRBD1|TRBJ1-1|TRBV11-1|.
TGTGCCAGCAGCTTAGACGACAGGGGGCGGAACACTGAAGCTTTCTTT
CASSLDDRGRNTEAFF
>TRBD2|TRBJ2-4|TRBV7-6|.
TGTGCCAGCAGCGAAGGAGGGACTAGCGGGGCCGGGATGGCCAAAAACATTCAGTACTTC
CASSEGGTSGAGMAKNIQYF
>.|TRBJ2-2|TRBV28|.
TGTGCCAGCAGTTCTATCCGGCAGGGTAATACCGGGGAGCTGTTTTTT
CASSSIRQGNTGELFF
>TRBD1|TRBJ1-2|TRBV5-4|.
TGTGCCAGCACCCTGACAGGGGCGGGTGGCTACACCTTC
CASTLTGAGGYTF
>.|TRBJ2-1|TRBV27|.
TGTGCCAGCAGTTTATTCCCAAGTTGGGAGGACAATGAGCAGTTCTTC
CASSLFPSWEDNEQFF
>.|TRBJ2-3|TRBV4-3|.
TGCGCCAGCAGCCCACACGCAGGGAGGCTTGGAGAGGATACGCAGTATTTT
CASSPHAGRLGEDTQYF
>.|TRBJ2-2|TRBV5-1|.
TGCGCCAGCAGCTTGGTCGTCCGGGACGGAAACACCGGGGAGCTGTTTTTT
CASSLVVRDGNTGELFF